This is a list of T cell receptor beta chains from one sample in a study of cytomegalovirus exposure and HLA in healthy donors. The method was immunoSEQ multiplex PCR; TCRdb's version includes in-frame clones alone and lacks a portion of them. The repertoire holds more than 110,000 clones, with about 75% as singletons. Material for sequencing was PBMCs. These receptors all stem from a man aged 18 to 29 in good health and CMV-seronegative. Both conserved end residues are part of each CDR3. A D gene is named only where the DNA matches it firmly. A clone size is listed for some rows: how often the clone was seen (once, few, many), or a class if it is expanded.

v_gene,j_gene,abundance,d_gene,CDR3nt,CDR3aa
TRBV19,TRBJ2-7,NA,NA,TGTGCCAGTAGTATAGAGTCTCAGGGCACCTACGAGCAGTACTTC,CASSIESQGTYEQYF
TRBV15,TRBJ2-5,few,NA,TGTGCCACCAGCAGAGGAGATCGCGGGCAGACCCAGTACTTC,CATSRGDRGQTQYF
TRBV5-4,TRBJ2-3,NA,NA,TGTGCCAGCAGCTTGTATGCGGCCACAGATACGCAGTATTTT,CASSLYAATDTQYF
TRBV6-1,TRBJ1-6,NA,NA,TGTGCCAGCAGTGACAGGCCAGACTATAATTCACCCCTCCACTTT,CASSDRPDYNSPLHF
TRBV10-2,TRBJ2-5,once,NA,TGCGCCAGCAGTGAGACTAGTACCTTCGGGCAGCAGTACTTC,CASSETSTFGQQYF
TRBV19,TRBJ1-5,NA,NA,TGTGCCAGTAGTATCGGGTCTTATAGCAATCAGCCCCAGCATTTT,CASSIGSYSNQPQHF
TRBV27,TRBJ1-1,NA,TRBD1,TGTGCCAGCAACCCCCTTCGAGGGACAGGGCCGAAGGACACTGAAGCTTTCTTT,CASNPLRGTGPKDTEAFF
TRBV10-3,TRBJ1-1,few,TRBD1,TGTGCCATCAGCCCACAGGGGGTTAGCACTGAAGCTTTCTTT,CAISPQGVSTEAFF
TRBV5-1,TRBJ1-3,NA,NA,TGCGCCAGCAGCTTGGCAGGGCGGTCTGGAAACACCATATATTTT,CASSLAGRSGNTIYF
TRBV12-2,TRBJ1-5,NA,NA,TGTGCAAGTCGCCTTCCCACTTGCGAACGCACGGGAGTCCGTGACAATCAGCCCCAGCATTTT,CASRLPTCERTGVRDNQPQHF
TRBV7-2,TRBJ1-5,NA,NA,TGTGCCAGCAGCTTCCCACAACAGGGTAAGGGTCAGCCCCAGCATTTT,CASSFPQQGKGQPQHF
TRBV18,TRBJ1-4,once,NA,TGTGCCAGCTCACCCGGACAGTTGAATGAAAAACTGTTTTTT,CASSPGQLNEKLFF
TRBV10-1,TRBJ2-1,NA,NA,TGCGCCAGCAGTGAATATGCGGGTGGAGTCAACAATGAGCAGTTCTTC,CASSEYAGGVNNEQFF
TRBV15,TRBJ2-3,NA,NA,TGTGCCACCATCCCGGGGAGGAACACAGATACGCAGTATTTT,CATIPGRNTDTQYF
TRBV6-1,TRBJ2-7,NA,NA,TGTGCCAGCAGTGAAGATTCTGTGGGTCTAGCTTCCTACGAGCAGTACTTC,CASSEDSVGLASYEQYF
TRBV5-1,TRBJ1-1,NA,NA,TGCGCCAGCAGCTGGGAATCGGGGACTGAAGCTTTCTTT,CASSWESGTEAFF
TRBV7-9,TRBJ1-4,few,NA,TGTGCCAGCAGCTTAACTCCAACAGGGAAATATGAAAAACTGTTTTTT,CASSLTPTGKYEKLFF
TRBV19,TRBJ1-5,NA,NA,TGTGCCAGTAGGGGCAGGGTGGGAAATCAGCCCCAGCATTTT,CASRGRVGNQPQHF
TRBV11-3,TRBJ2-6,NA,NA,TGTGCCAGCAGAACAGGGGACTTCTCTGGGGCCAACGTCCTGACTTTC,CASRTGDFSGANVLTF
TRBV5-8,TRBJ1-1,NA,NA,TGTGCCAGCAGCTTGACAGGCTTGAACACTGAAGCTTTCTTT,CASSLTGLNTEAFF
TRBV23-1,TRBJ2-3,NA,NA,TGCGCCAGCGCCCGATCGAGGGCAGATACGCAGTATTTT,CASARSRADTQYF
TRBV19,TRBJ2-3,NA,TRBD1,TGTGCCAGTAGTATAGATCCCCAGGGACAGCGCACAGATACGCAGTATTTT,CASSIDPQGQRTDTQYF
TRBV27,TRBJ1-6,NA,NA,TGTGCCAGCAGTTTCACTAACGGGGCACCCCTCCACTTT,CASSFTNGAPLHF
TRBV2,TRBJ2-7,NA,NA,TGTGCCAGCAGTGGGTCAGTCTCCTACGAGCAGTACTTC,CASSGSVSYEQYF
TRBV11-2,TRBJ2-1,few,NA,TGTGCCAGCAGCCCGAGTGGGGTCGGGAGGTTCTTC,CASSPSGVGRFF
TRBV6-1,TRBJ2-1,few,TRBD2,TGTGCCAGCACCGGGACTAGCGGAATCTACAATGAGCAGTTCTTC,CASTGTSGIYNEQFF
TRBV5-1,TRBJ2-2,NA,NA,TGCGCCAGCAGCGCCTCCGGTGTTCAGAACACCGGGGAGCTGTTTTTT,CASSASGVQNTGELFF
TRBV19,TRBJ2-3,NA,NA,TGTGCCAGTAGTACCACAGGGCCAGATACGCAGTATTTT,CASSTTGPDTQYF
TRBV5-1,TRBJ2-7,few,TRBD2,TGCGCCAGCAGCTTACTAGCGGGGAAGGAGTACGAGCAGTACTTC,CASSLLAGKEYEQYF
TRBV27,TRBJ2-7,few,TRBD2,TGTGCCAGCAGTTCGGCTAGCGGGAGTTACGAGCAGTACTTC,CASSSASGSYEQYF
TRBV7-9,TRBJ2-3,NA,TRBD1,TGTGCCAGCAGCGGGACAGGGAGGTTTGCAGATACGCAGTATTTT,CASSGTGRFADTQYF
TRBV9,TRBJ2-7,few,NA,TGTGCCAGCAGCGTTCACCAGCAGGGGGAGCAGTACTTC,CASSVHQQGEQYF
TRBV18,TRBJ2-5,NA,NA,TGTGCCAGCTCACGGCGGGAACAAGAGACCCAGTACTTC,CASSRREQETQYF
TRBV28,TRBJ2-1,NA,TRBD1,TGTGCCAGCAGCCTTGGACAGGGGAAATGGAATGAGCAGTTCTTC,CASSLGQGKWNEQFF
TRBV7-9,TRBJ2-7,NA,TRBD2,TGTGCCAGCAGCTCGAAAGGCCTAGCGGGAGAAAGTTCCCACGAGCAGTACTTC,CASSSKGLAGESSHEQYF
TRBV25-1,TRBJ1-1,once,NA,TGTGCCAGCAGTGGGCCTGGACAGTCGTACACTGAAGCTTTCTTT,CASSGPGQSYTEAFF
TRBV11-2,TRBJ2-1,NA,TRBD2,TGTGCCAGCAGCTTATTCCGCGGGAGGGCCGATGAGCAGTTCTTC,CASSLFRGRADEQFF
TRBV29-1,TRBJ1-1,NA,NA,TGCAGGGGCGACCTGAATGACACGAACACTGAAGCTTTCTTT,CRGDLNDTNTEAFF
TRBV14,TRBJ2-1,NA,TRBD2,TGTGCCAGCAGCCTATCGACTAGCGCTTACAATGAGCAGTTCTTC,CASSLSTSAYNEQFF